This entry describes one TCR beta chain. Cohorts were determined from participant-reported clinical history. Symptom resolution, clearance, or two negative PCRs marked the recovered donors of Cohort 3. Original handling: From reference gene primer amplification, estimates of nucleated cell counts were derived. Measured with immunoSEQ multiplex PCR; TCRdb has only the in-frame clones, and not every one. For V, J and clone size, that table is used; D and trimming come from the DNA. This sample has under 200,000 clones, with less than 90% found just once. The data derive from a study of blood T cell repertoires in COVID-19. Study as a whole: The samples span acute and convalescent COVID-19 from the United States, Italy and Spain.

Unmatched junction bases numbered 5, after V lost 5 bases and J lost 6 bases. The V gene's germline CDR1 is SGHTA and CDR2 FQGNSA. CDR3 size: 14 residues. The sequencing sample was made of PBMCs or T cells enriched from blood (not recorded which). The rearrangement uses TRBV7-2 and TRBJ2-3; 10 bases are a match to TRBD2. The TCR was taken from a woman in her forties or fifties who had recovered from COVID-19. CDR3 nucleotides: TGTGCCAGCAGCCCGAGCGGGAGGGGGGATACGCAGTATTTT. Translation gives CASSPSGRGDTQYF.